Detailed here is one T cell receptor beta chain. Its antigen is not identified. This sample is part of a study of CD8+ T cells in alopecia areata. Overall study context: The drug, tofacitinib, lasted 6 to 18 months, followed by 6 months off drug. Study conclusions and caveats: Scalp clonality, along with expanded CD8+ clones among the top 100, was significantly decreased by tofacitinib.

In each case, RNA was isolated and then reverse transcribed into cDNA as the sequencing template. Here immunoSEQ multiplex PCR was the method, and the copy in TCRdb shows in-frame clones only, minus some. Of some 240,000 clones listed, about 57% are singletons. Germline values: CDR1 ENHRY, CDR2 SYGVKD. The V segment lost 5 bases and the J segment 5 bases; nucleotides outside the gene matches: 5. The CDR3 loop spans 14 amino acids. Noted treatment: oral pan-JAK inhibitor, 5-10 mg twice daily. The rearrangement uses TRBV10-3 and TRBJ2-5; 10 bases are shared with TRBD1. This receptor was identified in a human donor with alopecia areata. The sequenced sample was CD4+ T cells sorted from blood, obtained at week 4, from a patient treated with tofacitinib. The CDR3 spells CAISSGQGVETQYF. The CDR3 bases are TGTGCCATCAGTTCCGGACAGGGGGTTGAGACCCAGTACTTC.